A single sample is the source of the 24 T cell receptor beta chains below, sequenced in a study of OX40 agonist ivuxolimab in advanced cancers. Some clones are missing from TCRdb's copy, which holds only in-frame ones; the method was immunoSEQ multiplex PCR. The data hold about 64,000 clones, with around 84% observed a single time. This material consisted of CD4+ or CD8+ T cells sorted from blood, taken in a trial of the OX40 agonist ivuxolimab. These receptor sequences come from an adult with an advanced solid tumor such as melanoma, head and neck, liver or kidney cancer.

This clone has only a few counts. The junction does not match germline at one end; this may be a read error. CDR3 sequence reads: CASRNRDRVTYEQYF. The DNA of the CDR3 is TGTGCCAGCAGAAACCGGGACAGGGTCACCTACGAGCAGTACTTC. The chain joins TRBV5-1 to TRBJ2-7; the match to TRBD1 covers 9 bases. Germline assignment: CDR1 SGHRS and CDR2 YFSETQ. The length of the CDR3 is 15 residues.

The chain is built from TRBV11-2 and TRBJ1-1; D may be TRBD1 (5 bases). V lost 6 bases and J lost 1, with 15 bases in between. This CDR3 has 15 residues. Germline assignment: CDR1 SGHAT and CDR2 FQNNGV. CDR3 loop: CASSNRGVTNTEAFF. The CDR3 DNA follows: TGTGCCAGCAGTAACCGGGGGGTGACGAACACTGAAGCTTTCTTT.

The chain is built from TRBV27 and TRBJ1-6, with D unresolved. Germline CDR1 and CDR2: MNHEY and SMNVEV (reference sequence). V gave up 3 bases and J gave up 8 bases, with 14 bases separating them. The CDR3 sequence is 15 residues long. CDR3 amino acids: CASSFSPGVDSPLHF. The CDR3 coding sequence is TGTGCCAGCAGTTTTAGCCCTGGGGTGGATTCACCCCTCCACTTT.

DNA of the CDR3: TGTGCCAGCAGCGACGGACTAGGGTCAGATACGCAGTATTTT. It codes for CASSDGLGSDTQYF. This chain joins TRBV7-3 and TRBJ2-3, with 7 bases lining up with TRBD2. The CDR3 runs 14 residues. V was clipped by 5 bases and J by 4 bases; unmatched bases: 6. Germline V lookup: CDR1 SGHTA, CDR2 FQGTGA.

The chain has TRBV4-3 and TRBJ2-5; D not resolved. This CDR3 comprises 15 residues. V was pared by 0 bases and J by 7 bases, with 15 bases between. Germline CDR1 LGHNA, CDR2 YSLEER. The CDR3 reads CASSQDRRRTRTQYF. The DNA for the CDR3 is TGCGCCAGCAGCCAAGATCGTAGGCGGACGAGGACCCAGTACTTC.

The chain couples TRBV4-1 to TRBJ1-1; 9 positions match TRBD1. Trimming cost V 3 bases and J 4 bases; bases outside gene matches: 6. This CDR3 region has 15 residues. Germline-derived CDR1 and CDR2 are MGHRA and YSYEKL. CDR3 amino acids: CASSQDRQGGTEAFF. As DNA, the CDR3 is TGCGCCAGCAGCCAGGATCGACAGGGGGGCACTGAAGCTTTCTTT.

The chain employs TRBV30 and TRBJ1-2; D gene unclear. V was shortened by 0 bases and J by 10 bases, with 12 bases between the two germline ends. The germline V gene encodes CDR1 GTSNPN and CDR2 SVGIG (reference sequence). This CDR3 region has 12 residues. CDR3 sequence (DNA): TGTGCCTGGAGTGTATCCGGTTCATCCTACACCTTC. This gives the protein CAWSVSGSSYTF.

The rearrangement links TRBV5-3 to TRBJ2-7; D uncertain. TRBV5-3 belongs to the ORF category, with a function that is uncertain. The CDR3 sequence is 15 residues long. V dropped 1 base and J dropped 0 bases, with 11 bases sitting between them. Here the CDR3 DNA reads TGTGCCAGAAGCTTGTCCCAGGTAAACTCCTACGAGCAGTACTTC. It translates to CARSLSQVNSYEQYF.

The chain links TRBV15 to TRBJ2-5; D remains ambiguous. CDR1 is LNHNV and CDR2 is YYDKDF in the germline V gene (reference sequence). This CDR3 is built from 15 residues. V lost 5 bases to trimming and J lost 4 bases, with 17 bases between them. In DNA form, the CDR3 reads TGTGCCACCAGCCCCCGCCCTAGTTGGGGAGAGACCCAGTACTTC. Translating gives CATSPRPSWGETQYF.

The V and J genes are TRBV5-6 and TRBJ1-3, with TRBD1 identical over 7 bases. This CDR3 has 17 residues. V lost 1 base, J lost 1 base, and 8 bases stayed unmatched. Germline CDR1 reads SGHDT; CDR2 reads YYEEEE. The CDR3 spells CASSLPGRGYSGNTIYF. As DNA, the CDR3 is TGTGCCAGCAGCTTGCCCGGCAGGGGGTATTCTGGAAACACCATATATTTT.

The chain joins TRBV28 to TRBJ2-7; no reliable D call. Germline lookup yields CDR1 MDHEN and CDR2 SYDVKM. Trimming took off 2 bases at V and 1 base at J, with 6 bases between the two ends. This CDR3 region has 13 residues. The CDR3 here is CASSLGWSYEQYF. DNA for the CDR3: TGTGCCAGCAGTTTAGGGTGGTCCTACGAGCAGTACTTC.

This clone has more than one count but fewer than ten. The V gene is TRBV5-1, the J gene TRBJ2-7; 11 positions match TRBD2. Germline CDR1 is SGHRS and CDR2 is YFSETQ. The length of the CDR3 is 15 residues. The J segment lost 0 bases and the V segment lost 4 bases, leaving 3 bases of the junction unmatched. CDR3 bases: TGCGCCAGCAGCCAAACTAGCGGGAGCTCCTACGAGCAGTACTTC. This translates into CASSQTSGSSYEQYF.

This rearrangement joins TRBV7-2 to TRBJ1-6; D possibly corresponds to TRBD1 (5 bases). CDR3 size: 15 residues. V lost 2 bases and J lost 10, with 15 bases in between. Germline V CDR1 and CDR2: SGHTA, FQGNSA. The CDR3 here is CASSLNWAGQSPLHF. The CDR3 DNA follows: TGTGCCAGCAGCTTAAATTGGGCAGGGCAATCACCCCTCCACTTT.

This clone was counted only a few times. The rearrangement uses TRBV2 and TRBJ1-2; 8 bases map to TRBD1. Trimming at V came to 3 bases and at J to 4 bases, leaving 1 base not matched to a gene. Germline assignment: CDR1 SNHLY and CDR2 FYNNEI. The CDR3 loop spans 13 amino acids. As DNA, the CDR3 is TGTGCCAGCAGTGAGACAGGGGTCTATGGCTACACCTTC. This codes for CASSETGVYGYTF.

A single count supports this clone. This rearrangement joins TRBV30 to TRBJ1-1; a possible D gene is TRBD1 (5 bases). The CDR3 length is 12 residues. Germline CDR1 is GTSNPN and CDR2 is SVGIG (reference sequence). Trimming shortened V by 8 bases and J by 13 bases, and 23 bases separated the two germline ends. CDR3 sequence (DNA): TGTGCCGGTAGAATACAGGCCACTAAGGTTTTCTTT. Protein sequence: CAGRIQATKVFF.

The chain carries TRBV13 and TRBJ2-1; tentatively, D is TRBD1 (6 bases). This CDR3 comprises 11 residues. Trimming cost V 2 bases and J 10 bases, with 6 bases left between them. Germline loops: CDR1 PRHDT, CDR2 FYEKMQ (reference sequence). Here the CDR3 DNA reads TGTGCCAGCAGCTTAAGGGGGGAGCAGTTCTTC. Its translation: CASSLRGEQFF.

The table lists this clone with a count of one. The chain uses TRBV7-9 and TRBJ1-4, with TRBD1 identical over 10 bases. Unmatched junction bases numbered 11, after V lost 4 bases and J lost 6 bases. Germline assignment: CDR1 SEHNR and CDR2 FQNEAQ (reference sequence). This CDR3 contains 17 residues. Here the CDR3 DNA reads TGTGCCAGCAGCTACAGGACAGGGGGTATATTGGATGAAAAACTGTTTTTT. Protein sequence: CASSYRTGGILDEKLFF.

This chain joins TRBV18 and TRBJ2-5, with 11 nucleotides matching TRBD2. Germline V lookup: CDR1 KGHSH, CDR2 LQKENI. V lost 3 bases, J lost 5 bases, and 5 bases stayed unmatched. The CDR3 length is 15 residues. CDR3 in DNA: TGTGCCAGCTCACCCAAGACTAGCGGGGCCGAGACCCAGTACTTC. It yields the protein CASSPKTSGAETQYF.

This rearrangement joins TRBV4-3 to TRBJ2-3; 14 nucleotides match TRBD2. Per the germline V gene, CDR1 is LGHNA and CDR2 is YSLEER. V was pared by 5 bases and J by 4 bases, with 8 bases of the junction left unmatched. The CDR3 totals 17 residues. In nucleotides, the CDR3 is TGCGCCAGCAGCTCTTGGACTAGCGGGGGGATGGCAGATACGCAGTATTTT. It is translated as CASSSWTSGGMADTQYF.

The rearrangement uses TRBV5-1 and TRBJ1-4, with no clear D. Germline-derived CDR1 and CDR2 are SGHRS and YFSETQ. This CDR3 comprises 15 residues. Trimming shortened V by 0 bases and J by 0 bases, and 6 bases separated the two germline ends. CDR3 DNA sequence: TGCGCCAGCAGCTTGGCCCAAGCAACTAATGAAAAACTGTTTTTT. Protein sequence: CASSLAQATNEKLFF.

This clone was seen a single time. V and J are TRBV7-3 and TRBJ2-3, with TRBD1 matching over 9 bases. Germline V gives CDR1 SGHTA, CDR2 FQGTGA. The CDR3 consists of 17 residues. V gave up 3 bases and J gave up 2 bases; unmatched junction bases: 9. The DNA of the CDR3 is TGTGCCAGCAGCTTCTCTTCCGGGACAGGGTACACAGATACGCAGTATTTT. As protein: CASSFSSGTGYTDTQYF. Full variable domain (missing parts from reference TRBV7-3 and TRBJ2-3): GAGVSQTPSNKVTEKGKYVELRCDPISGHTALYWYRQSLGQGPEFLIYFQGTGAADDSGLPNDRFFAVRPEGSVSTLKIQRTERGDSAVYLCASSFSSGTGYTDTQYFGPGTRLTVL.

This chain uses TRBV29-1 with TRBJ1-1; 7 positions agree with TRBD1. The germline CDR1 and CDR2 sequences are SQVTM and ANQGSEA. J was trimmed by 1 base and V by 4 bases; bases with no gene match: 3. The CDR3 consists of 13 residues. CDR3 in amino acids: CSVVRQGNTEAFF. As DNA, the CDR3 is TGCAGCGTTGTTCGACAGGGGAACACTGAAGCTTTCTTT.

The CDR3 is CASSEPGQSSYNSPLHF. As DNA, the CDR3 is TGTGCCAGCAGTGAGCCGGGACAGAGCTCCTATAATTCACCCCTCCACTTT. This chain links TRBV2 with TRBJ1-6, with 7 nucleotides matching TRBD1. Germline V lookup: CDR1 SNHLY, CDR2 FYNNEI. The CDR3 spans 17 residues. V lost 3 bases to trimming and J lost 0 bases; unmatched junction nucleotides: 5.

This clone has just one count. V and J are TRBV29-1 and TRBJ2-5; the D is unclear. The CDR3 length is 11 residues. The germline V gene encodes CDR1 SQVTM and CDR2 ANQGSEA. Trimming cost V 6 bases and J 5 bases, with 10 bases left between them. The CDR3 is CSVLTVETQYF. The CDR3 DNA reads as TGCAGCGTCCTCACTGTGGAGACCCAGTACTTC.